The present TCR beta chain was sequenced within a study of CD8 T cells in ankylosing spondylitis. Study results and caveats: Reportedly, significant enrichment of disease-linked clones occurred in matched ankylosing spondylitis synovial fluid. Eight highly homologous variants made up a TCR beta motif, and this motif appeared characteristic of ankylosing spondylitis blood.

In regard to this clonotype: Its antigen is unknown.

The TCR beta libraries were generated through quantitative 5'-RACE incorporating molecular barcodes. In TCRdb, the 5' RACE reads were re-called with MiXCR into one record per CDR3 protein. This sample has fewer than 550,000 distinct CDR3 sequences, with under 5.5% found just once. The receptor was derived from a male donor with ankylosing spondylitis. Sequences were obtained from blood, either unsorted or a sorted T cell fraction (not recorded which).

CDR3 sequence (DNA): TGTGCTAGTGGTTTGGGACAGAGAGACTATGGCTACACCTTC. Translating it yields CASGLGQRDYGYTF. This chain links TRBV12-5 with TRBJ1-2; D perhaps matches TRBD1 (5 bases). This CDR3 contains 14 residues. V was cut by 1 base and J by 3 bases, with 9 bases left in between. Germline assignment: CDR1 LGHNT and CDR2 FRNRAP.